This T cell receptor (beta chain) was recorded in a study of T cell responses to AZD1222 COVID-19 vaccine (dated by TCRdb to about 2021). Regarding the study in general: AZD1222 recipients whose second dose came at about 4 weeks and those whose second dose came at about 12 weeks were combined into one group, since spike-specific TCR depth and breadth did not differ between the two schedules. TCR sequencing was performed for about 240 trial participants, of whom around 200 were given two doses of AZD1222 and approximately 26 were given two doses of MenACWY control vaccine. Enrollment into the trials was organized by age into subgroups of 18-55, 56-69 and 70-plus years, and those subgroups contained roughly 150, 30 and 60 TCR-sequenced participants, respectively.

Paper-wide results and their limitations: The 56-69-year group was small, and its depth increase did not reach significance, likely because of low power. Reportedly, close to half of the unique spike-specific TCRs recognized epitopes lying outside the regions that are mutated in the B.1.351 and B.1.1.7 variants. Only six or seven AZD1222 recipients were SARS-CoV-2 seropositive at baseline, limiting conclusions about previously exposed vaccinees. Spike-specific TCR breadth and depth rose significantly after two AZD1222 doses compared with day 0 and with MenACWY recipients. Vaccine-associated CD4 TCRs spanned the whole spike protein, with dominant responses in regions 160-218 and 743-854. Because no day 14 peak-response samples were available, the repertoires could be characterized only after the peak T cell response. Most participants were white British and females outnumbered males, and the authors suggested that clonal diversity may have been underestimated.

The time point label for this specimen denotes: baseline before first vaccination. The vaccinee samples were drawn from two UK trials, COV001 and COV002, one of which was a single-blind randomized controlled phase 2/3 trial testing AZD1222 (ChAdOx1 nCoV-19) in healthy adults. For TCRbeta chain sequencing, PBMC samples from trial participants were taken at day 0 and at day 28 after the second dose. Turning to this clone: The clone's antigen remains unknown. No base-level quality is on record; no much larger clone is a single base apart.

Including cysteine and phenylalanine, the CDR3 has 15 amino acids. This entry keeps only the CDR3 DNA: 45 bases, framed from base 1. V has 6 bases trimmed and J has 3 bases trimmed; junction bases matching no gene number 10. CDR1 and CDR2 (KGHSH, LQKENI) derive from the germline V gene. The CDR3 regions of human TCRbeta chains were analyzed by immunosequencing. As for the original processing: TCRs in the repertoires were matched against a reference library of SARS-CoV-2-specific TCRs that had been generated with the MIRA antigen-specificity platform. Breadth meant the fraction of unique TCRs that were SARS-CoV-2-associated, whereas depth meant the fraction of total T cells that were SARS-CoV-2-associated. Each spike-specific TCR was assigned to its reactive spike region and to a CD4 or CD8 class using the MIRA data. Log10-transformed breadth and depth values were compared by one-way ANOVA with Sidak's multiple comparisons tests. The table was pulled from immuneACCESS by TCRdb, which kept in-frame rearrangements only. Such tables lose some clones; where checked, under half of the loss comes from unresolved V genes, and the rest has no known cause. The DNA gave D and trimming, while V, J and clone size come from that table. For this sample the table gives tens of thousands of clones, of which 88% were detected only once. The top ten hold about 19% of the sample.

Rearrangement joined TRBV18 to TRBJ2-7; 8 nucleotides in the junction match TRBD1. The sequence came from an adult in good health. Source: peripheral blood, taken on day 0 of AZD1222 vaccination. CDR3 region: CASSTTRTGNYEQYF. Here is the DNA: TGTGCCAGCTCCACTACCAGGACAGGGAACTACGAGCAGTACTTC. The variable domain in full, with residues beyond the CDR3 obtained from the reference TRBV18 and TRBJ2-7 genes, is NAGVMQNPRHLVRRRGQEARLRCSPMKGHSHVYWYRQLPEEGLKFMVYLQKENIIDESGMPKERFSAEFPKEGPSILRIQQVVRGDSAAYFCASSTTRTGNYEQYFGPGTRLTVT.